What follows are 12 T cell receptor beta chains derived from one specimen sequenced in a study of metastatic and nonmetastatic thyroid tumors. Patients underwent thyroid surgery, and none had received any treatment before it. TCRdb re-processed the PCR reads through MiXCR. The repertoire holds 15,000 to 20,000 clones, with approximately 30% as singletons. The specimen was tumor tissue. The receptors stem from a male donor with papillary thyroid cancer or a benign thyroid nodule (not recorded which). Some clones in this sample may be carry-over from other donors' samples.

This clone was seen ten or more times. Other DNA sequences in the same sample also yield this CDR3. V is TRBV29-1 and J is TRBJ1-1; 7 nucleotides match TRBD1. The length of the CDR3 is 13 residues. The V and J ends lost 2 bases and 10 bases, in that order; junction bases with no gene match: 10. Germline CDR1 and CDR2: SQVTM and ANQGSEA. The CDR3 sequence: CSVERGTGERAFF. As DNA, the CDR3 is TGCAGCGTTGAAAGGGGAACAGGGGAGAGAGCTTTCTTT.

This clone has a handful of counts. A much larger clone is a single base away; this may be a read error. This CDR3 is also generated by other DNA sequences in the sample. The CDR3 spells CASSAASPMGETQYF. Here the CDR3 DNA reads TGTGCCAGCAGCGCCGCCAGTCCTATGGGGGAGACACAGTACTTC. The gene calls are TRBV7-2 and TRBJ2-5, with D perhaps being TRBD1 or TRBD2 (5 bases each). The CDR3 totals 15 residues. Germline V gene sequence: CDR1 SGHTA, CDR2 FQGNSA.

With respect to this clone: The missing conserved phenylalanine or tryptophan at the end of this CDR3 makes a read error likely. The DNA is omitted, as the CDR3 cannot be located on it reliably, and the CDR3 follows TCRdb's listing. The chain carries TRBV9 and TRBJ2-6. Inclusive of both ends, the CDR3 amounts to 8 amino acids. From germline, CDR1 is SGDLS and CDR2 YYNGEE. The CDR3 sequence: CASSIRTS.

This clone was seen repeatedly, ten times or more. CDR3 bases: TGTGCCAGCAGAGAATTCAGCAATCAGCCCCAGCATTTT. This encodes CASREFSNQPQHF. The rearrangement uses TRBV28 and TRBJ1-5; D is ambiguous. V was shortened by 6 bases and J by 1 base, with 7 bases between the two germline ends. Germline-derived CDR1 and CDR2 are MDHEN and SYDVKM. This CDR3 has 13 amino acids.

The J gene is TRBJ1-1, the V gene TRBV3-1; 7 bases align to TRBD1. Germline trimming cut 1 base from V and 6 bases from J; bases unmatched to any gene: 5. Germline CDR1 is LGHDT and CDR2 is YNNKEL (reference sequence). The CDR3 loop spans 14 amino acids. The CDR3 region has the DNA TGTGCCAGCAGCCAAGCACAGGGGACCGCTGAAGCTTTCTTT. It codes for CASSQAQGTAEAFF.

CDR3 amino acids: CSAIGTATRDYGYTF. DNA for the CDR3: TGCAGTGCCATTGGGACCGCTACCCGGGACTATGGCTACACCTTC. The V call is TRBV20-1, the J call TRBJ1-2; D is possibly TRBD1 (5 bases). Trimming removed 6 bases from V and 3 bases from J, with 20 bases in between. The CDR3 has 15 amino acids. CDR1 is DFQATT and CDR2 is SNEGSKA in the germline V gene (reference sequence).

The chain recombines TRBV20-1 with TRBJ1-3, with D possibly TRBD1 on 5 matching bases. The CDR3 totals 15 residues. V was clipped by 1 base and J by 8 bases, with 18 bases between them. Per germline, CDR1 DFQATT and CDR2 SNEGSKA (reference sequence). Written as DNA, the CDR3 is TGCAGTGCTAGAGCACCTACCGGGACCCCGGACACCATATATTTT. Translation: CSARAPTGTPDTIYF.

There are a few counts of this clone. V usage is TRBV10-1 and J usage is TRBJ2-3, with D perhaps TRBD1 (6 bases). Germline CDR1 is WNHNN and CDR2 is SYGVQD (reference sequence). Trimming took 10 bases from V and 3 from J, leaving 23 bases between them. The CDR3 length is 16 residues. The CDR3 sequence: CAISAVTGLVTDTQYF. CDR3 nucleotide sequence: TGCGCCATCTCCGCCGTGACAGGTTTAGTTACAGATACGCAGTATTTT.

Notes on this clone: At one of its ends the junction is not consistent with the germline gene, which may arise from a read error. The chain uses TRBV20-1 and TRBJ2-3; TRBD2 agrees at 10 bases. CDR1 is DFQATT, CDR2 SNEGSKA, per germline (reference sequence). The CDR3 contains 14 residues. This CDR3 is CSDNLAGDPGTQYF. The DNA for the CDR3 is TGCAGTGATAATCTAGCGGGAGACCCAGGTACGCAATATTTT.

This clone was counted many times. V gene TRBV2 combines with J gene TRBJ1-6; 7 nucleotides match TRBD1. Trimming took 6 bases from V and 7 from J; bases not matched to a gene: 9. Germline lookup yields CDR1 SNHLY and CDR2 FYNNEI. This CDR3 contains 15 residues. This CDR3 is CASSRNRDRNSPLHF. CDR3 coding DNA: TGTGCCAGCAGCCGGAACCGGGACAGAAATTCACCCCTCCACTTT.

This clone is medium-sized by share. Additional DNA sequences in this sample encode the identical CDR3. The chain links TRBV20-1 to TRBJ2-7; maybe TRBD2 (6 bases). This CDR3 is 11 amino acids long. Looked up from germline, CDR1 is DFQATT and CDR2 is SNEGSKA (reference sequence). The V end lost 3 bases, the J end lost 11 bases, and 14 bases lay between the germline ends. This CDR3 reads CSASPGTLEYF. The CDR3 DNA follows: TGCAGTGCTAGCCCCGGGACTTTAGAGTACTTC.

This clone was observed a few times. This may stem from a read error, because a much larger clone lies one nucleotide away. Other DNA variants within this sample encode the same CDR3. The J gene is TRBJ1-1, the V gene TRBV29-1; D is unresolved. Germline V lookup: CDR1 SQVTM, CDR2 ANQGSEA. The CDR3 loop spans 11 amino acids. CDR3 in amino acids: CSANAGTEAFF. The CDR3 nucleotides are TGCAGTGCAAACGCGGGCACTGAAGCTTTCTTT.